The 31 T cell receptor beta chains below come from one sample, sequenced in a study of cytomegalovirus exposure and HLA in healthy donors. Clones were sequenced by immunoSEQ multiplex PCR, and TCRdb holds only the in-frame ones, with some missing. The sample records about 65,000 clones, around 96% being singletons. Input material: PBMCs. The receptors come from a man between 18 and 35 years old in good health and CMV-seropositive.

The CDR3 loop reads CASSWTGNSRNEQFF. CDR3 in DNA: TGTGCCAGCAGCTGGACAGGGAATTCGAGGAATGAGCAGTTCTTC. The rearrangement joins TRBV5-8 to TRBJ2-1; 8 bases line up with TRBD1. V was clipped by 3 bases and J by 7 bases; unmatched bases: 9. The CDR3 is 15 amino acids. CDR1 and CDR2 from the germline V gene are SGHTS and YDEGEE.

The chain joins TRBV5-5 to TRBJ1-1; 7 bases align to TRBD1. The trim removed 1 base at V and 7 bases at J, leaving 16 bases unmatched. Per the germline V gene, CDR1 is SGHKS and CDR2 is YYEKEE (reference sequence). The CDR3 spans 17 residues. The CDR3 DNA reads as TGTGCCAGCAGCTTGAGGACAGGTAACCTGAGGGGGTATGAAGCTTTCTTT. Amino acids: CASSLRTGNLRGYEAFF.

The rearrangement joins TRBV5-4 to TRBJ2-7; 8 bases are shared with TRBD1. From germline, CDR1 is SGHNT and CDR2 YYREEE (reference sequence). The trim removed 3 bases at V and 3 bases at J, leaving 17 bases unmatched. This CDR3 spans 18 amino acids. CDR3 DNA: TGTGCCAGCAGCTCGAACGGAGGGGGACAGGAGCATCTCTACGAGCAGTACTTC. It specifies CASSSNGGGQEHLYEQYF. The full variable domain, its missing parts supplied by reference TRBV5-4 and TRBJ2-7, is ETGVTQSPTHLIKTRGQQVTLRCSSQSGHNTVSWYQQALGQGPQFIFQYYREEENGRGNFPPRFSGLQFPNYSSELNVNALELDDSALYLCASSSNGGGQEHLYEQYFGPGTRLTVT.

The sample holds one count of this clone. The rearrangement joins TRBV25-1 to TRBJ2-2, with 9 bases identical to TRBD2. The CDR3 totals 13 residues. Trimming cost V 6 bases and J 8 bases; bases outside gene matches: 4. The germline gives CDR1 MGHDK, CDR2 SYGVNS. CDR3 sequence reads: CASRAGGLGELFF. The DNA of the CDR3 is TGTGCCAGCAGAGCGGGAGGTCTAGGGGAGCTGTTTTTT.

The chain links TRBV5-1 to TRBJ2-3; D not resolved. Per the germline V gene, CDR1 is SGHRS and CDR2 is YFSETQ. The CDR3 has 14 residues. V was clipped by 2 bases and J by 2 bases, with 9 bases between them. The CDR3 sequence is CASSFFVVTDTQYF. The CDR3, as DNA: TGCGCCAGCAGCTTTTTTGTCGTCACAGATACGCAGTATTTT.

The chain recombines TRBV28 with TRBJ1-2, with 8 bases fitting TRBD1. V lost 4 bases, J lost 6 bases, and 7 bases stayed unmatched. From germline, CDR1 is MDHEN and CDR2 SYDVKM. This CDR3 contains 14 residues. The CDR3 coding sequence is TGTGCCAGCAGTTCGACAGGGGAGGTTCATGGCTACACCTTC. Its protein is CASSSTGEVHGYTF.

The chain combines TRBV6-1 with TRBJ2-3; no clear D. The CDR3 has 12 amino acids. Trimming stripped 2 bases from V and 4 bases from J, with 4 bases between. Germline CDR1 reads MNHNS; CDR2 reads SASEGT. CDR3: CASSESADTQYF. The CDR3 nucleotides are TGTGCCAGCAGTGAAAGCGCAGATACGCAGTATTTT.

The V call is TRBV18, the J call TRBJ2-1, with D unclear. The CDR3 consists of 16 residues. Trimming took 3 bases from V and 8 from J, leaving 20 bases between them. CDR1 and CDR2 from the germline V gene are KGHSH and LQKENI. The chain's CDR3 is CASSPLPGKARDEQFF. CDR3 nucleotide sequence: TGTGCCAGCTCACCGCTACCAGGAAAGGCGCGCGATGAGCAGTTCTTC.

The genes are TRBV6-5 and TRBJ1-1; 9 bases map to TRBD1. Germline lookup yields CDR1 MNHEY and CDR2 SVGAGI. Trimming cost V 6 bases and J 10 bases; bases outside gene matches: 6. This CDR3 is 12 amino acids long. The CDR3 sequence is CASSSQGAIAFF. CDR3 bases: TGTGCCAGCAGCTCACAGGGGGCAATAGCTTTCTTT.

The J gene is TRBJ2-5, the V gene TRBV7-9, with unresolved D. Germline values: CDR1 SEHNR, CDR2 FQNEAQ (reference sequence). Trimming took 5 bases from V and 5 from J, leaving 9 bases between them. This CDR3 spans 12 amino acids. The CDR3 is CASSPILETQYF. CDR3 in DNA: TGTGCCAGCAGCCCCATACTGGAGACCCAGTACTTC.

The chain joins TRBV11-2 to TRBJ1-2; no clear D gene. The length of the CDR3 is 12 residues. Looked up from germline, CDR1 is SGHAT and CDR2 is FQNNGV. With 8 bases removed from V and 5 bases from J, the gap between germline ends came to 12 bases. The CDR3, as DNA: TGTGCCAGCGCGGTCGGGAATTATGGCTACACCTTC. It is translated as CASAVGNYGYTF.

This rearrangement joins TRBV6-4 to TRBJ1-5, with 7 bases matching TRBD1. Germline CDR1 and CDR2: MRHNA and SNTAGT. This CDR3 is built from 13 residues. The ends lost 5 bases at V and 6 bases at J; junction bases unmatched: 4. CDR3 DNA sequence: TGTGCCAGCAGTACAGGGGCGGGTCAGCCCCAGCATTTT. It is translated as CASSTGAGQPQHF.

The chain recombines TRBV10-3 with TRBJ1-1, with D hard to call. The CDR3 is made up of 12 amino acids. CDR1 and CDR2 from the germline V gene are ENHRY and SYGVKD. Trimming left V 2 bases short and J 6 bases short, with 7 bases between. In DNA, the CDR3 is TGTGCCATCAGTGAGCCTAACTCTGAAGCTTTCTTT. It encodes CAISEPNSEAFF.

This sequence joins TRBV6-5 and TRBJ2-7; D may be TRBD1 (6 bases). Germline lookup yields CDR1 MNHEY and CDR2 SVGAGI. Trimming removed 0 bases at V and 6 bases at J, with 18 bases between. This CDR3 has 16 amino acids. The CDR3 region has the DNA TGTGCCAGCAGTTACTCGCAGGGGTCCCCCGGAGGCGAGCAGTACTTC. This gives the protein CASSYSQGSPGGEQYF.

This clone has only one observation. This chain uses TRBV6-1 with TRBJ2-1; 11 bases agree with TRBD2. V was pared by 2 bases and J by 4 bases, with 4 bases of the junction left unmatched. CDR1 is MNHNS, CDR2 SASEGT, per germline. The CDR3 is 16 amino acids. The DNA for the CDR3 is TGTGCCAGCAGTGAAACTAGCGGGAGTCGGTACAATGAGCAGTTCTTC. Translated, it gives CASSETSGSRYNEQFF.

This chain uses TRBV27 with TRBJ2-1, with D maybe TRBD2 (6 bases). The V gene lost 4 bases and the J gene lost 12 bases, with 19 bases spanning the gap. The CDR3 runs 14 residues. Germline V CDR1 and CDR2: MNHEY, SMNVEV (reference sequence). CDR3 bases: TGTGCCAGCAGTTCACACACCGTGAGGGGAGGGCAGTTCTTC. Residues: CASSSHTVRGGQFF.

The chain carries TRBV6-1 and TRBJ2-7; D not certain. CDR3 length: 14 amino acids. Per germline, CDR1 MNHNS and CDR2 SASEGT. With 8 bases removed from V and 4 bases from J, the gap between germline ends came to 18 bases. Written as DNA, the CDR3 is TGTGCCAGCTCCGAAGCGCTACACGGATACGAGCAGTACTTC. Translated, it gives CASSEALHGYEQYF.

This rearrangement joins TRBV5-4 to TRBJ2-5; 8 bases match TRBD1. There are 14 residues in the CDR3. Looked up from germline, CDR1 is SGHNT and CDR2 is YYREEE (reference sequence). J lost 7 bases, V lost 4 bases, and 9 bases had no gene match. CDR3 sequence: CASSIGQGYGTQYF. CDR3 in DNA: TGTGCCAGCAGCATAGGACAGGGTTACGGGACCCAGTACTTC. Full variable domain (outside the CDR3, taken from reference TRBV5-4 and TRBJ2-5): ETGVTQSPTHLIKTRGQQVTLRCSSQSGHNTVSWYQQALGQGPQFIFQYYREEENGRGNFPPRFSGLQFPNYSSELNVNALELDDSALYLCASSIGQGYGTQYFGPGTRLLVL.

The V call is TRBV10-3, the J call TRBJ2-1, with D perhaps matching TRBD1 (6 bases). This CDR3 is 13 amino acids long. V lost 1 base and J 15 bases, leaving 16 bases between the germline ends. Germline V gene lookup returns CDR1 ENHRY and CDR2 SYGVKD. This chain's CDR3 is CAISEYQGTMPFF. In DNA form, the CDR3 reads TGTGCCATCAGTGAGTACCAGGGGACCATGCCGTTCTTC.

This CDR3 is CSGEGTGGADTQYF. In nucleotides, the CDR3 is TGCAGCGGCGAAGGGACAGGGGGAGCAGATACGCAGTATTTT. The genes are TRBV29-1 and TRBJ2-3; 11 positions agree with TRBD1. With 7 bases clipped from V and 4 bases from J, the junction kept 7 bases outside the gene matches. CDR3 length: 14 amino acids. CDR1 is SQVTM and CDR2 is ANQGSEA in the germline V gene.

Note on this clone: The sample has other DNA sequences that encode this CDR3 too. This sequence joins TRBV6-1 and TRBJ1-3; D uncertain. The germline gives CDR1 MNHNS, CDR2 SASEGT. Trimming took off 6 bases at V and 1 base at J, with 4 bases between the two ends. CDR3 size: 12 residues. CDR3 coding DNA: TGTGCCAGCAGCGTTTCTGGAAACACCATATATTTT. Its translation is CASSVSGNTIYF.

The chain links TRBV7-2 to TRBJ2-3, with 7 bases aligning to TRBD2. Per the germline V gene, CDR1 is SGHTA and CDR2 is FQGNSA. V gave up 5 bases and J gave up 1 base; unmatched junction bases: 12. The CDR3 covers 17 residues. The CDR3 coding sequence is TGTGCCAGCAGCCCCTATGGGGGGGGGAGGGGCACAGATACGCAGTATTTT. Protein sequence: CASSPYGGGRGTDTQYF.

The chain recombines TRBV6-1 with TRBJ2-1; D is perhaps TRBD2 (6 bases). CDR3 size: 12 residues. CDR1 is MNHNS, CDR2 SASEGT, per germline. Trimming stripped 6 bases from V and 7 bases from J, with 10 bases between. The CDR3 bases are TGTGCCAGCAGGGTTCGGGGGAATGAGCAGTTCTTC. Amino acids: CASRVRGNEQFF.

The chain recombines TRBV6-6 with TRBJ1-1; TRBD1 might be the D (5 bases). Trimming shortened V by 2 bases and J by 0 bases, and 10 bases separated the two germline ends. This CDR3 contains 15 residues. The germline V gene has CDR1 MNHNY and CDR2 SVGAGI (reference sequence). CDR3 sequence: CASSYGAGMNTEAFF. CDR3 coding DNA: TGTGCCAGCAGTTACGGGGCAGGGATGAACACTGAAGCTTTCTTT.

V is TRBV6-1 and J is TRBJ2-7; 10 bases line up with TRBD1. Germline CDR1 MNHNS, CDR2 SASEGT. The CDR3 covers 13 residues. V shed 8 bases, J shed 3 bases, and the junction held 4 bases outside the gene matches. This CDR3 reads CASLGQGGYEQYF. The CDR3 DNA reads TGTGCCAGCTTAGGACAGGGGGGCTACGAGCAGTACTTC.

The gene calls are TRBV4-2 and TRBJ2-1; the match to TRBD2 covers 8 bases. Trimming cost V 0 bases and J 4 bases; bases outside gene matches: 11. The CDR3 is 18 amino acids. CDR1 and CDR2 from the germline V gene are LGHNA and YNFKEQ. In DNA, the CDR3 is TGTGCCAGCAGCCAAGATTCCCCCGGCGGGGGGCCGTACAATGAGCAGTTCTTC. Amino acid sequence: CASSQDSPGGGPYNEQFF.

In this sample, this clone turned up once. This chain joins TRBV27 and TRBJ1-1, with D unclear. Looked up from germline, CDR1 is MNHEY and CDR2 is SMNVEV (reference sequence). V was cut by 0 bases and J by 3 bases, with 8 bases left in between. This CDR3 spans 14 amino acids. CDR3 coding DNA: TGTGCCAGCAGTTTATCGAGGGTGGACACTGAAGCTTTCTTT. As protein: CASSLSRVDTEAFF.

V usage is TRBV11-1 and J usage is TRBJ2-7; D perhaps matches TRBD1 (5 bases). Trimming took 5 bases from V and 4 from J, leaving 12 bases between them. CDR3 length: 13 residues. CDR1 is SGHAT, CDR2 FQDESV, per germline (reference sequence). CDR3 in amino acids: CASSPRRGYEQYF. CDR3 sequence (DNA): TGTGCCAGCAGCCCCAGAAGGGGATACGAGCAGTACTTC.

This chain links TRBV28 with TRBJ1-5; 9 nucleotides agree with TRBD1. Germline lookup yields CDR1 MDHEN and CDR2 SYDVKM. The CDR3 contains 14 residues. Trimming removed 7 bases from V and 7 bases from J; junction bases left unmatched: 8. The chain's CDR3 is CASTMGQGWQPQHF. CDR3 nucleotides: TGTGCCAGCACCATGGGACAGGGATGGCAGCCCCAGCATTTT.

The J gene is TRBJ2-3, the V gene TRBV4-2; TRBD2 is a possible D gene (5 bases). The CDR3 covers 16 residues. Deletions cut 3 bases from V and 3 bases from J, with 16 bases between. The germline V gene encodes CDR1 LGHNA and CDR2 YNFKEQ. The CDR3, as DNA: TGTGCCAGCAGCCACCGCGGGCTAGGTAGGACAGATACGCAGTATTTT. It translates to CASSHRGLGRTDTQYF.

The chain joins TRBV7-9 to TRBJ2-7, with a possible D match to TRBD1 (7 bases). The CDR3 length is 15 residues. CDR1 SEHNR and CDR2 FQNEAQ come from the germline V gene (reference sequence). Trimming pared 3 bases from V and 9 bases from J, leaving 21 bases between. The CDR3 reads CASSFEGRGALGQYF. CDR3 in DNA: TGTGCCAGCAGCTTTGAAGGCAGGGGGGCCCTGGGGCAGTACTTC.